These 3 T cell receptor beta chains originate from one sample sequenced in a study of shared clonotypes between healthy human individuals. Only in-frame clones appear in the TCRdb table, and some are missing; sequencing was by immunoSEQ multiplex PCR. The table shows roughly 700,000 clones, with around 67% occurring only once. Sequenced input: memory CD4+ T cells sorted from blood. Documented subset: CD45RA-negative fraction. These receptors were collected from a woman aged 30 to 39 in good health.

The V and J genes are TRBV11-2 and TRBJ2-3; 7 bases fit TRBD2. Germline V gene lookup returns CDR1 SGHAT and CDR2 FQNNGV. V lost 6 bases to trimming and J lost 0 bases; unmatched junction nucleotides: 6. This CDR3 contains 15 residues. In DNA form, the CDR3 reads TGTGCCAGCAGGGACCTAGCGGCTAGCACAGATACGCAGTATTTT. Amino acid sequence: CASRDLAASTDTQYF.

The V call is TRBV28, the J call TRBJ1-3; no definite D call. Trimming pared 3 bases from V and 6 bases from J, leaving 9 bases between. CDR1 is MDHEN and CDR2 is SYDVKM in the germline V gene. This CDR3 contains 13 residues. The CDR3 DNA is TGTGCCAGCAGTTTGTTTGAGGAAAACACCATATATTTT. Encoded protein: CASSLFEENTIYF.

The V gene is TRBV9, the J gene TRBJ2-3, with TRBD2 matching over 8 bases. CDR3 length: 14 residues. Trimming cost V 4 bases and J 1 base; bases outside gene matches: 2. Germline loops: CDR1 SGDLS, CDR2 YYNGEE. This CDR3 is CASSPSGRTDTQYF. The CDR3 DNA is TGTGCCAGCAGCCCTAGCGGGCGCACAGATACGCAGTATTTT.